This section outlines one T cell receptor beta chain sequence together with its context. The J segment lost 0 bases and the V segment lost 0 bases, leaving 10 bases of the junction unmatched. The CDR3 runs to 20 residues. Germline V gene lookup returns CDR1 MNHEY and CDR2 SVGEGT. Amplification of TCR beta CDR3 regions used RNA transcripts. HTBI primers served in a first-round RT-PCR, which a second-round multiplex PCR followed. One entry per CDR3 protein results from TCRdb running MiXCR on the multiplex PCR reads. Of 360,000 or so distinct CDR3 sequences in the sample, about 18% were seen once. The data were obtained in a study of Graves' ophthalmopathy and Graves' hyperthyroidism.

The chain is built from TRBV6-2 or TRBV6-3 and TRBJ1-6; 8 bases map to TRBD1. The sequenced sample was peripheral blood. The origin of this receptor is a woman aged 18-29 years with Graves' ophthalmopathy. The CDR3 nucleotides read TGTGCCAGCAGTTACTCGGACGGGACAGGCTCAAGCTCCTATAATTCACCCCTCCACTTT. It encodes CASSYSDGTGSSSYNSPLHF.